This T cell receptor (beta chain) was recorded in a study of T cells in Graves' hyperthyroidism and ophthalmopathy. The wider study: Any treatment followed the collection of peripheral blood at initial diagnosis.

This clonotype has ten or more counts. Its antigen is unidentified. Each 10 ml fresh peripheral blood draw supplied the PBMCs. TCR beta CDR3 regions were amplified from RNA transcripts. The TCR CDR3 first-round RT-PCR relied on the HTBI primer set. From the multiplex PCR reads, TCRdb called clonotypes with MiXCR, one entry per CDR3 protein. The sample lists about 290,000 distinct CDR3 sequences; about an eighth were seen once. Trimming stripped 3 bases from V and 0 bases from J, with 10 bases between. Germline CDR1 and CDR2: SQVTM and ANQGSEA. The CDR3 is 14 amino acids. Study-level results: In simple terms, a model built on 13 V-J features told ophthalmopathy apart from stable hyperthyroidism.

Sample: blood. This chain joins TRBV29-1 and TRBJ2-3; a possible D gene is TRBD1 (5 bases). The TCR comes from a woman aged 25 to 39 with Graves' hyperthyroidism that later progressed to Graves' ophthalmopathy. The CDR3 reads CSVEVTVSTDTQYF. The DNA of the CDR3 is TGCAGCGTTGAGGTGACAGTTAGCACAGATACGCAGTATTTT.